Each of the 14 T cell receptor beta chains below was sequenced from the same sample in a study of T cells after yellow fever vaccination. TCRdb itself ran the 5' RACE reads through MiXCR, one entry per CDR3 protein. The data show some 500,000 distinct CDR3 sequences, approximately 12% seen once. The sequenced sample was PBMCs, obtained on the day of the yellow fever booster vaccination. The receptors derive from a young man who received the YFV17D yellow fever vaccine.

This clonotype was counted a few times. The genes are TRBV25-1 and TRBJ2-1; maybe TRBD1 (6 bases). The CDR3 consists of 14 residues. CDR1 MGHDK and CDR2 SYGVNS come from the germline V gene. Trimming left V 4 bases short and J 8 bases short, with 15 bases between. The CDR3 loop is CASSARRGRDEQFF. The CDR3 bases are TGTGCCAGCAGTGCCCGCAGGGGCCGGGATGAGCAGTTCTTC.

The sample holds a few counts of this clonotype. The rearrangement uses TRBV27 and TRBJ2-7; D unclear. V gave up 5 bases and J gave up 2 bases, with 13 bases separating them. The CDR3 totals 14 residues. CDR1 is MNHEY, CDR2 SMNVEV, per germline (reference sequence). CDR3 nucleotides: TGTGCCAGCAGTCCTGTCCTGCCAACCTACGAGCAGTACTTC. Translated: CASSPVLPTYEQYF.

This clonotype occurred many times. In DNA form, the CDR3 reads TGTGCCAGCAGCCTCATCCTAACTCAGACAGGTCTTCGCGAGCAGTACTTC. It yields the protein CASSLILTQTGLREQYF. The V and J genes are TRBV5-4 and TRBJ2-7, with D perhaps matching TRBD1 (6 bases). The ends were cut back, 4 bases at V and 6 bases at J, with 26 bases in the middle. CDR1 is SGHNT and CDR2 is YYREEE in the germline V gene (reference sequence). This CDR3 contains 17 residues.

In this sample, this clonotype turned up a few times. The rearrangement uses TRBV5-1 and TRBJ1-4; weak D call: TRBD1 (5 bases). The CDR3 totals 17 residues. V lost 4 bases and J lost 5, with 21 bases in between. The germline V gene encodes CDR1 SGHRS and CDR2 YFSETQ. CDR3 DNA sequence: TGCGCCAGCAGCCCCGAGGGCTACCTCGGGGGGAATGAAAAACTGTTTTTT. It translates to CASSPEGYLGGNEKLFF.

V and J are TRBV6-5 and TRBJ2-1; TRBD2 matches 8 bases. From germline, CDR1 is MNHEY and CDR2 SVGAGI. CDR3 length equals 17 residues. The V and J ends lost 3 bases and 6 bases, in that order; junction bases with no gene match: 13. CDR3 DNA sequence: TGTGCCAGCAGTTATCGGGGGGGGGCGGGAGGTCTCAATGAGCAGTTCTTC. As protein: CASSYRGGAGGLNEQFF.

The chain is built from TRBV29-1 and TRBJ1-2, with D uncertain. This CDR3 has 14 residues. V lost 0 bases, J lost 2 bases, and 10 bases lay in between. Germline CDR1 and CDR2: SQVTM and ANQGSEA. CDR3: CSVEDQTLNYGYTF. The CDR3 DNA reads TGCAGCGTTGAAGATCAAACTTTAAACTATGGCTACACCTTC.

The sample holds a few counts of this clonotype. V is TRBV12-3 or TRBV12-4 and J is TRBJ1-6; 7 positions agree with TRBD1. With V trimmed by 7 bases and J by 7 bases, 7 bases remained unmatched. This CDR3 contains 14 residues. Written as DNA, the CDR3 is TGTGCCAGCACCGTGGGACAGTCCAATTCACCCCTCCACTTT. Protein product: CASTVGQSNSPLHF.

This rearrangement joins TRBV20-1 to TRBJ1-5, with a possible D match to TRBD1 (5 bases). Germline-derived CDR1 and CDR2 are DFQATT and SNEGSKA (reference sequence). This CDR3 spans 14 amino acids. V was clipped by 1 base and J by 2 bases, with 9 bases between them. The CDR3: CSARGGVRNQPQHF. The CDR3 DNA is TGCAGTGCTAGAGGGGGGGTACGCAATCAGCCCCAGCATTTT.

The chain is built from TRBV2 and TRBJ1-1; perhaps TRBD1 as D (5 bases). The CDR3 is 12 residues long. CDR1 and CDR2 (germline): SNHLY, FYNNEI. Trimming removed 7 bases at V and 1 base at J, with 7 bases between. CDR3 amino acids: CASNGGNTEAFF. CDR3 in DNA: TGTGCCAGCAATGGGGGGAACACTGAAGCTTTCTTT.

The chain links TRBV24-1 to TRBJ2-5; D is possibly TRBD1 or TRBD2 (5 bases each). Trimming pared 9 bases from V and 5 bases from J, leaving 12 bases between. Germline values: CDR1 KGHDR, CDR2 SFDVKD. The CDR3 has 12 residues. DNA for the CDR3: TGTGCCACCGGTCAAGGGACGGAGACCCAGTACTTC. This encodes CATGQGTETQYF.

The chain has TRBV20-1 and TRBJ2-5; D gene ambiguous. The germline V and J ends were trimmed by 4 bases and 5 bases, with 14 bases remaining between them. This CDR3 contains 13 residues. CDR1 is DFQATT and CDR2 is SNEGSKA in the germline V gene (reference sequence). The CDR3 loop is CSATEIGLETQYF. DNA of the CDR3: TGCAGTGCTACGGAGATAGGTTTGGAGACCCAGTACTTC.

The chain carries TRBV9 and TRBJ1-2; unclear D gene. Germline V gives CDR1 SGDLS, CDR2 YYNGEE. This CDR3 comprises 16 residues. Trimming stripped 0 bases from V and 4 bases from J, with 16 bases between. The CDR3, as DNA: TGTGCCAGCAGCGTAGGGGTGTGGGCAGGCGCCTATGGCTACACCTTC. It encodes CASSVGVWAGAYGYTF.

This clonotype came up many times. The chain employs TRBV15 and TRBJ2-2, with D unresolved. The CDR3 contains 13 residues. Germline-derived CDR1 and CDR2 are LNHNV and YYDKDF (reference sequence). V was trimmed by 3 bases and J by 8 bases, leaving 10 bases between them. The CDR3 here is CATSSRSTGELFF. CDR3 coding DNA: TGTGCCACCAGCAGCAGGTCCACTGGGGAGCTGTTTTTT.

This clonotype was seen more than once but under ten times. V gene TRBV29-1 combines with J gene TRBJ1-4; D is ambiguous. V gave up 5 bases and J gave up 4 bases, with 11 bases separating them. Germline loops: CDR1 SQVTM, CDR2 ANQGSEA. This CDR3 is built from 13 residues. The CDR3 loop reads CSVSGRVNEKLFF. CDR3 nucleotide sequence: TGCAGCGTTTCTGGACGGGTTAATGAAAAACTGTTTTTT.